The clone carrying this T cell receptor (beta chain) has a handful of counts. Its target is not known. All sequencing subjects had displayed CD8+CD57+ cell expansion on flow cytometry. V lost 6 bases, J lost 0 bases, and 14 bases lay in between. Germline assignment: CDR1 KGHDR and CDR2 SFDVKD. The CDR3 consists of 15 residues. The template for TCR beta VDJ and CDR3 sequence profiling was genomic DNA. From the reads, TCRdb called clonotypes with MiXCR, one entry per CDR3 protein. The table includes approximately 250,000 distinct CDR3 sequences, roughly 82% detected once. The entry originates in a study of CD8+CD57+ T cells in acquired aplastic anemia. General observations from the study: Researchers reported that CD8+ Simpson's diversity was not significantly different in patients versus controls. It was found that 25 to 35 CD8+ CDR3 sequences were shared between patients and controls.

This TCR derives from a human donor with aplastic anemia. The chain has TRBV24-1 and TRBJ2-7; tentatively, D is TRBD1 (6 bases). Sequencing was carried out using sorted CD4+, CD8+, or CD8+CD57+ T cells (not recorded which) from PBMCs. This chain's CDR3 is CATSIGRTDSYEQYF. The CDR3 coding sequence is TGTGCCACCAGTATTGGCAGGACAGACTCCTACGAGCAGTACTTC.